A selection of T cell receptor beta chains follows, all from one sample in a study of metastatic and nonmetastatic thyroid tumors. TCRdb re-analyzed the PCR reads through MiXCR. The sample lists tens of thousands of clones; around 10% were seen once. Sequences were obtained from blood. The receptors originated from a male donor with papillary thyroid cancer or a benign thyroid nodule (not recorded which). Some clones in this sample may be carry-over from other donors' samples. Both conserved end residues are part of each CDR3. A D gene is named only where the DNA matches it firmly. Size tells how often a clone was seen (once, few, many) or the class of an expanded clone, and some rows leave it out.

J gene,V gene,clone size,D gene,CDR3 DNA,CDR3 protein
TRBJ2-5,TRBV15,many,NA,TGTGCCACCAGCAGACTAGCAGGAGAGACCCAGTACTTC,CATSRLAGETQYF
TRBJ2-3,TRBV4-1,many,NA,TGCGCCAGCAGCCAATTGAGGTCAGATACGCAGTATTTT,CASSQLRSDTQYF
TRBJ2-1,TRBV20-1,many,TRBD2,TGCAGTGCCGGACGCGGGAGTAATTCCTATGAGCAGTTCTTC,CSAGRGSNSYEQFF
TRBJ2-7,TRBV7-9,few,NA,TGTGCCAGCAGCTTAGCGGGAGGCAGCTCCTACGAGCAGTACTTC,CASSLAGGSSYEQYF
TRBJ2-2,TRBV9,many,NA,TGTGCCAGCAGCGCGAACACCGGGGAGCTGTTTTTT,CASSANTGELFF
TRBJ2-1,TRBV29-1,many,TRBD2,TGCAGCGTTGAGGGGGGCAGGGGCCTGATAGCGGGAGGCTACAATGAGCAGTTCTTC,CSVEGGRGLIAGGYNEQFF
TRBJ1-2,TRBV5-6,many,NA,TGTGCCAGCAGCTTGGTTCCGGGGTCTAACTATGGCTACACCTTC,CASSLVPGSNYGYTF
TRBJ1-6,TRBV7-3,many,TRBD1,TGTGCCAGCAGCTTAACGGGGACAGCCAATTCACCCCTCCACTTT,CASSLTGTANSPLHF
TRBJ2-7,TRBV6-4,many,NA,TGTGCCAGCAGTGACCGGGCAGGGGCCCACGAGCAGTACTTC,CASSDRAGAHEQYF
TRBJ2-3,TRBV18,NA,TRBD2,TGTGCCAGCTCACCACCGGGACTAGCGCCCGATACGCAGTATTTT,CASSPPGLAPDTQYF
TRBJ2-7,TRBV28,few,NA,TGTGCCAGCAGTGGGGTTACCTACTATCAGTACTTC,CASSGVTYYQYF
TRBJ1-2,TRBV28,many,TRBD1,TGTGCCAGCAGTTCCCCCCGCCAGACAGGGATCTATGGCTACACCTTC,CASSSPRQTGIYGYTF